This TCR beta chain was sequenced in a study of identical twins. TCRdb redid the calling of the 5' RACE reads with MiXCR, one entry per CDR3 protein. The repertoire holds 540,000 or so distinct CDR3 sequences, about 20% seen once, with approximately 0.52% in the top ten. CDR3 length: 13 residues. The V gene end was trimmed by 7 bases and the J gene end by 6 bases; junction bases not matched to a gene: 4. This same sample was also taken into another study, of yellow fever vaccine responses in identical twins.

The gene calls are TRBV12-3 or TRBV12-4 and TRBJ2-1; 9 bases fit TRBD2. Sequencing used CD4+ T cells sorted from blood. The receptor was derived from a woman aged 18-35 years in good health. CDR3 protein: CASTVLAGNEQFF. In DNA form, the CDR3 reads TGTGCCAGCACCGTACTAGCGGGCAATGAGCAGTTCTTC.